This T cell receptor beta chain was recovered during a study of cytomegalovirus exposure and HLA in healthy donors. A word on this clone: Its antigen is still unknown.

Germline V CDR1 and CDR2: KGHSH, LQKENI. CDR3 length equals 13 residues. Trimming removed 10 bases from V and 3 bases from J, with 13 bases in between. Study-level results: An assumption of roughly uniform sequencing depth across donors underlay the presence/absence analyses. In a later analysis, V- and J-gene trimming of beta chains associated with a DCLRE1C missense variant, replicated independently. What was likely a sequencing artifact was a cluster of highly shared sequence variants.

Primers: 60 Vbeta forward and 13 Jbeta reverse. Authors' processing steps: Unique TCR beta chains totaled roughly 80 million in a later count, with approximately 11 million of them shared. Sequenced by immunoSEQ multiplex PCR; TCRdb stores in-frame clones only, minus some. The V and J calls and clone size come from that table; D and trimming were worked out from the DNA. The sample yields approximately 100,000 clones, 75% to 80% seen once. The sequence derives from a woman aged 40 to 50 in good health and CMV-seropositive. The V call is TRBV18, the J call TRBJ2-1; a weak D match, TRBD2 (6 bases). Specimen: PBMCs. The DNA of the CDR3 is TGTGCCACTTCCCGGGGGTACTACAATGAGCAGTTCTTC. Translating gives CATSRGYYNEQFF.